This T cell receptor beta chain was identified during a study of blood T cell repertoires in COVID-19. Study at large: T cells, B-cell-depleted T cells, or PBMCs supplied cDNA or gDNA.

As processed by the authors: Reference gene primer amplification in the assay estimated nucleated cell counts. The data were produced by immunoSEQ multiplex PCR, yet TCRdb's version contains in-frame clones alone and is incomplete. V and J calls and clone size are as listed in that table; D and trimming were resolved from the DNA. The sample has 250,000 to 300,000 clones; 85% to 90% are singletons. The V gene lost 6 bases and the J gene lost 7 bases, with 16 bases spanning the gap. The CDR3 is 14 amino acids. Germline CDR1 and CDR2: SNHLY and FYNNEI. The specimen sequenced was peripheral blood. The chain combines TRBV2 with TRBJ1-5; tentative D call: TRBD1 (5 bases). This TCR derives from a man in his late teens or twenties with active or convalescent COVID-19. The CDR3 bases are TGTGCCAGCAGCGCCGAAGGGGTGGAACAGCCCCAGCATTTT. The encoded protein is CASSAEGVEQPQHF.